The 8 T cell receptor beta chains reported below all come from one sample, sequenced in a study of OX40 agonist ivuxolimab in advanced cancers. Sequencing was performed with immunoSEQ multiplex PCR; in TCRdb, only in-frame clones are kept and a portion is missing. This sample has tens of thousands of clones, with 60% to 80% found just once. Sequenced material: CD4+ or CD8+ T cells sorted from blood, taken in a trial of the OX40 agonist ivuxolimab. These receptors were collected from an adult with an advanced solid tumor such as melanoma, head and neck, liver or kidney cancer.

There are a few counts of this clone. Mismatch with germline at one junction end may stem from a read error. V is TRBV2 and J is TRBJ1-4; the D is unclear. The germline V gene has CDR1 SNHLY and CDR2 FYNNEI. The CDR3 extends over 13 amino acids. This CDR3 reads CASSEDEVTTRRF. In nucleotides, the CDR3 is TGTGCCAGCAGTGAAGATGAGGTAACGACTCGTAGGTTT.

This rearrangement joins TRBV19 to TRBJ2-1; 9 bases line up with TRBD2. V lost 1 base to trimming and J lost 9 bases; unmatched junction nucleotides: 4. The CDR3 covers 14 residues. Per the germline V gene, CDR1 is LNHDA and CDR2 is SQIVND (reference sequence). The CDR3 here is CASSIGGLAPEQFF. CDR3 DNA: TGTGCCAGTAGTATAGGGGGACTAGCTCCTGAGCAGTTCTTC.

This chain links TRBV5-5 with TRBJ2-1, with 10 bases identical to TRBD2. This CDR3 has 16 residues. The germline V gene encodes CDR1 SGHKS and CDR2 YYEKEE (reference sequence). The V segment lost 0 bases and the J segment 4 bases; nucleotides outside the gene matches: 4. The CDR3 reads CASSLGLAGAYNEQFF. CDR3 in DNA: TGTGCCAGCAGCTTGGGACTAGCGGGCGCTTACAATGAGCAGTTCTTC.

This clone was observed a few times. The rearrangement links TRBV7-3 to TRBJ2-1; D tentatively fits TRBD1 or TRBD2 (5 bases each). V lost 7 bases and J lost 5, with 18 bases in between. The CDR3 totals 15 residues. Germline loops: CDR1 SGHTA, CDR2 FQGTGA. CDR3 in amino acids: CASTSGGPGHNEQFF. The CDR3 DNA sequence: TGTGCCAGCACTTCAGGCGGGCCGGGACACAATGAGCAGTTCTTC.

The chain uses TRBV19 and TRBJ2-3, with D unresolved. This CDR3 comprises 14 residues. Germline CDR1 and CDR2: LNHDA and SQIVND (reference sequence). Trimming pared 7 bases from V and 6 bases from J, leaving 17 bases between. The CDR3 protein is CASKQQTQADTQYF. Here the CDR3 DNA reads TGTGCCAGTAAGCAACAGACTCAGGCGGATACGCAGTATTTT.

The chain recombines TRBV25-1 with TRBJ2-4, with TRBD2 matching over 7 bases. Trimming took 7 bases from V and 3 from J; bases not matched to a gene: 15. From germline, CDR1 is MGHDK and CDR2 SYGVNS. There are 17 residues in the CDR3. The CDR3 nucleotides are TGTGCCAGCATTCCGATGGGGGGGAGGCCCCTCAAAAACATTCAGTACTTC. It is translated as CASIPMGGRPLKNIQYF.

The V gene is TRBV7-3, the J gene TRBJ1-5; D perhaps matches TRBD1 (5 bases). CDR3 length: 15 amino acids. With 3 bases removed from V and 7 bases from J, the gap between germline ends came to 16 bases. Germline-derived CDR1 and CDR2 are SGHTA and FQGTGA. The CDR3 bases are TGTGCCAGCAGCTTGAGTGGGGGAAAGGGACAGCCCCAGCATTTT. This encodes CASSLSGGKGQPQHF.

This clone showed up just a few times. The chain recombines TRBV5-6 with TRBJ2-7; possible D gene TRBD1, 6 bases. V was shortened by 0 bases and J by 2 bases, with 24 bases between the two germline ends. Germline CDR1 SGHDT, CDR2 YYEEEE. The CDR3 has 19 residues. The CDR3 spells CASSLGTVFSTRKTYEQYF. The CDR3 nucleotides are TGTGCCAGCAGCTTGGGGACAGTATTCTCCACCCGAAAGACCTACGAGCAGTACTTC.